These T cell receptor beta chains were read from a single sample in a study of identical twins. TCRdb reprocessed the 5' RACE reads via MiXCR and lists one record per CDR3 protein. The sample consists of about 450,000 distinct CDR3 sequences, roughly 20% of them appearing once. The sequencing input was naive T cells sorted from blood. Every receptor here comes from a man in his fifties in good health. CDR3s include the opening cysteine and the closing phenylalanine or tryptophan. D genes are given only for firm matches. Clone size, where shown, is once, few, many, or a class for clones that have expanded.

TRBV18,.,few,TRBJ1-3,TGTGCCAGCAGTCCCGGCAGCTCTGGAAACACCATATATTTT,CASSPGSSGNTIYF
TRBV4-3,TRBD1,many,TRBJ2-7,TGCGCCAGCAGCCAGTACAGGGGGAGCTACGAGCAGTACTTC,CASSQYRGSYEQYF
TRBV28,.,many,TRBJ2-1,TGTGCCTCACAGGGGGGGGTGGGTGAGCAGTTCTTC,CASQGGVGEQFF
TRBV28,TRBD1,.,TRBJ2-2,TGTGCCGGGGGGACAGGGAACACCGGGGAGCTGTTTTTT,CAGGTGNTGELFF
TRBV20-1,.,.,TRBJ1-2,TGCAGTGCTAGAGATTTGGGCGCCAATGGAAGGGTATTCTTATTCCCCTATGGCTACACCTTC,CSARDLGANGRVFLFPYGYTF
TRBV4-2,.,many,TRBJ2-1,TGTGCCAGCACCCAGGAGGTCCTGGGGTACAATGAGCAGTTCTTC,CASTQEVLGYNEQFF
TRBV4-2,TRBD2,.,TRBJ2-7,TGTGCTACCGGGGGGGGCAGATTAACCTACGAGCAGTACTTC,CATGGGRLTYEQYF
TRBV6-2/TRBV6-3,TRBD2,.,TRBJ2-4,TGTGCCAGCAGTTACTTGCCTAGCGGGGCCAAAAACATTCAGTACTTC,CASSYLPSGAKNIQYF
TRBV6-1,.,.,TRBJ2-3,TGTGCCAGCACCCTATCCGGGACGGGAATCACAGATACGCAGTATTTT,CASTLSGTGITDTQYF
TRBV20-1,TRBD2,many,TRBJ2-5,TGCAGTGCTAGCGGGGGGGGACAAGAGACCCAGTACTTC,CSASGGGQETQYF
TRBV5-1,.,.,TRBJ2-3,TGCGCCAGCAGCTTGGCGGGCTATTCTTTCGCAGATACGCAGTATTTT,CASSLAGYSFADTQYF
TRBV6-5,.,many,TRBJ2-5,TGTGCCAGCAGTTACGACGAGACCCAGTACTTC,CASSYDETQYF
TRBV4-3,.,few,TRBJ1-2,TGCGCCAGCAGCCAAGAGACCGCCTGGGCTAACTATGGCTACACCTTC,CASSQETAWANYGYTF
TRBV6-2/TRBV6-3,TRBD2,.,TRBJ2-7,TGTGCCAGCAGCTCAATCGAGGGACTAGTTATCTCCGAGCAGTACTTC,CASSSIEGLVISEQYF
TRBV12-3/TRBV12-4,TRBD1,few,TRBJ2-4,TGTGCCAGCACAAGGGGACAGGCCAAAAACATTCAGTACTTC,CASTRGQAKNIQYF
TRBV7-9,.,.,TRBJ2-7,TGTGCCAGCAGCTTAGGAGGAGGGACGGTCTCCTACGAGCAGTACTTC,CASSLGGGTVSYEQYF
TRBV20-1,TRBD1,few,TRBJ2-7,TGCAGTGCTAGAAGACAGGGGGCGAGAGCCATGGAGCAGTACTTC,CSARRQGARAMEQYF
TRBV15,.,many,TRBJ2-3,TGTGCCACCAGCAGAGATTTGGGGTATGGCACAGATACGCAGTATTTT,CATSRDLGYGTDTQYF
TRBV9,.,.,TRBJ2-3,TGTGCCAGCAGCGTAGCACGGGGTGGGGGACACTTCACAGATACGCAGTATTTT,CASSVARGGGHFTDTQYF
TRBV11-2,TRBD2,many,TRBJ2-5,TGTGCCAGCAGCGCAAAGACTAGCGGGGGATCCCAGTACTTC,CASSAKTSGGSQYF
TRBV20-1,TRBD2,many,TRBJ2-5,TGCAGTGCTAGAGGGCCAGCGGGGGGTCAAGAGACCCAGTACTTC,CSARGPAGGQETQYF
TRBV4-2,.,few,TRBJ1-2,TGTGCCAGCAGCCAAGAGGGGGCAGGGAGGTATGGCTACACCTTC,CASSQEGAGRYGYTF
TRBV12-3/TRBV12-4,.,few,TRBJ1-5,TGTGCCAGCAGTTTTATGGGCGGCCAGCCCCAGCATTTT,CASSFMGGQPQHF
TRBV3-1,TRBD2,many,TRBJ2-1,TGTGCCAGCAGCCAAGAAGGCGGGAGGGTAAGCAATGAGCAGTTCTTC,CASSQEGGRVSNEQFF
TRBV7-9,.,.,TRBJ1-2,TGTGCCAGCAGCTTAGCGGGCAGAGCCGCTAACTATGGCTACACCTTC,CASSLAGRAANYGYTF
TRBV28,TRBD1,.,TRBJ1-2,TGTGCCAGCAGGGGGACAGGTTTCGGTGGCTACACCTTT,CASRGTGFGGYTF
TRBV18,TRBD2,.,TRBJ2-1,TGTGCCAGCTCAGGTCTAGCGGGTGTCTCCTACAATGAGCAGTTCTTC,CASSGLAGVSYNEQFF
TRBV20-1,TRBD1,.,TRBJ1-5,TGCAGTGCAAGAAGGCAGGGGGCCCCTAGCAATCAGCCCCAGCATTTT,CSARRQGAPSNQPQHF
TRBV6-5,.,many,TRBJ2-7,TGTGCCAGCAGTTACTCACAGGCCCACTACGAGCAGTACTTC,CASSYSQAHYEQYF
TRBV5-1,TRBD2,few,TRBJ2-1,TGCGCCAGCAGCTTTATGGGCACCGAGCGGGGGCCGGGGATCTTC,CASSFMGTERGPGIF
TRBV24-1,.,.,TRBJ2-7,TGTGCCACCAGTGATTCGGACACCTACGAGCAGTACTTC,CATSDSDTYEQYF
TRBV7-2,.,few,TRBJ1-2,TGTGCCAGCAGCGGGCGACAGAACAACTATGGCTACACCTTC,CASSGRQNNYGYTF
TRBV7-6,.,.,TRBJ2-3,TGTGCCAGCAGCTCCCCGCTAGCGCCCGGTGGCACAGATACGCAGTATTTT,CASSSPLAPGGTDTQYF
TRBV20-1,.,many,TRBJ2-7,TGCAGTGCTAGACTTTTCGGGCCGGTAGGCGAGCAGTACTTC,CSARLFGPVGEQYF
TRBV20-1,.,.,TRBJ1-2,TGCAGTGCTAGAGTCCCGGGGAGCTATGGCTACACCTTC,CSARVPGSYGYTF
TRBV7-3,.,many,TRBJ1-2,TGTGCCAGCAGCCAGACAGAAAACTATGGCTACACCTTC,CASSQTENYGYTF
TRBV12-3/TRBV12-4,TRBD1,.,TRBJ2-7,TGTGCCAGCAGTACCGGGACAGTTAAGTACTTC,CASSTGTVKYF
TRBV27,TRBD1,.,TRBJ1-5,TGTGCCAGCAGTATAACAGGGGGCCTTAGCAATCAGCCCCAGCATTTT,CASSITGGLSNQPQHF
TRBV20-1,.,.,TRBJ2-7,TGCAGTGCTAGAAATCCCGACGGAGGTTATTACGAGCAGTACTTC,CSARNPDGGYYEQYF
TRBV7-9,.,.,TRBJ2-2,TGTGCCAGCAGCTTAAGGGAGAGGGCCGGGGAGCTGTTTTTT,CASSLRERAGELFF
TRBV20-1,.,few,TRBJ2-7,TGCAGTGCTCTACTTCCGATGGCCTACGAGCAGTACTTC,CSALLPMAYEQYF
TRBV11-2,.,many,TRBJ2-1,TGTGCCAGCAGCAGATACTACAATGAGCAGTTCTTC,CASSRYYNEQFF
TRBV11-2,TRBD1,many,TRBJ2-7,TGTGCCAGCAGCCTTAGGGGACAGGCCTTACCTTACGAGCAGTACTTC,CASSLRGQALPYEQYF
TRBV4-3,TRBD2,many,TRBJ2-1,TGCGCCAGCAGCCAAGATGACCAGCGGGAGTGGAATGAGCAGTTCTTC,CASSQDDQREWNEQFF
TRBV12-3/TRBV12-4,.,many,TRBJ2-7,TGTGCCAGCAGCCGCTGGTTGTACGAGCAGTACTTC,CASSRWLYEQYF
TRBV7-9,.,.,TRBJ1-5,TGTGCCAGCAGCCGAGGGACCTTCGAGCCCCAGCATTTT,CASSRGTFEPQHF
TRBV14,TRBD1,few,TRBJ2-1,TGTGCCAGCAGCCAAGGGACGGGACAGTGGACTGAGCAGTTCTTC,CASSQGTGQWTEQFF
TRBV20-1,.,.,TRBJ2-7,TGCAGTGCTAGGAACAACATGGGCTACGAGCAGTACTTC,CSARNNMGYEQYF